This T cell receptor beta chain was observed in a study of T cells after yellow fever vaccination. This clonotype was recorded a few times. Its antigen is as yet unknown. One entry per CDR3 protein results from TCRdb running MiXCR on the 5' RACE reads. This table holds about 360,000 distinct CDR3 sequences, over 5% found once. General study findings and limits: Post-booster reappearance was seen for most primary-vaccination clones (around 96% CD4, roughly 91% CD8). High-abundance clonotypes from the bulk population could contaminate FACS-sorted repertoires.

This TCR was recovered from a man aged 30 to 39 who received the YFV17D yellow fever vaccine. The specimen comprised PBMCs, sampled 5 days after the yellow fever booster vaccination.

CDR3 sequence (DNA): TGTGCCAGCAGCCAAACAGGGTTCTACGAGCAGTACTTC. Amino acid sequence: CASSQTGFYEQYF. This chain connects TRBV12-3 or TRBV12-4 to TRBJ2-7; D perhaps matches TRBD1 (6 bases). The CDR3 spans 13 residues. V lost 6 bases, J lost 3 bases, and 12 bases lay in between.